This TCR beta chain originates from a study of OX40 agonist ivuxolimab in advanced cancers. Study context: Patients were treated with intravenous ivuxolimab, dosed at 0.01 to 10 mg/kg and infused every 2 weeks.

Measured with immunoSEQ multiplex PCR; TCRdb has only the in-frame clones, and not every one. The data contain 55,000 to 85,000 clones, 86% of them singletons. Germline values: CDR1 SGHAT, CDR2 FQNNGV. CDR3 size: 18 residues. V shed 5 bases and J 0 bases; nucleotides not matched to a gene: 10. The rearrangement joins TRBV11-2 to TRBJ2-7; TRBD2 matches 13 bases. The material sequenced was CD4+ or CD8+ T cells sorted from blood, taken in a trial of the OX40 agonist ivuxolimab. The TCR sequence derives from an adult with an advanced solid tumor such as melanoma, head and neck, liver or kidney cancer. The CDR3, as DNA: TGTGCCAGCAGCAAAGTGGGACTAGCGGGGCGAAGCTCCTACGAGCAGTACTTC. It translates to CASSKVGLAGRSSYEQYF.